These 8 T cell receptor beta chains share one sample of origin, sequenced in a study of response to subunit inactivated influenza vaccine. TCRdb recomputed calls from the RT-PCR reads with MiXCR, one row per CDR3 protein. Of around 760,000 distinct CDR3 sequences listed, approximately 15% were seen once; the top ten hold 5.5% to 7%. The source was PBMCs from blood, collected around 14 days before vaccination. The receptor set was obtained from a man aged 50 or older who received an inactivated influenza vaccine.

The chain has TRBV29-1 and TRBJ2-5; possibly TRBD2 for D (7 bases). The CDR3 consists of 15 residues. Trimming cost V 4 bases and J 3 bases, with 18 bases left between them. The germline gives CDR1 SQVTM, CDR2 ANQGSEA. The CDR3 sequence: CSVGGRGDWKETQYF. In nucleotides, the CDR3 is TGCAGCGTTGGGGGGAGGGGGGACTGGAAAGAGACCCAGTACTTC. Variable domain in full (rest from reference TRBV29-1 and TRBJ2-5): SAVISQKPSRDICQRGTSLTIQCQVDSQVTMMFWYRQQPGQSLTLIATANQGSEATYESGFVIDKFPISRPNLTFSTLTVSNMSPEDSSIYLCSVGGRGDWKETQYFGPGTRLLVL.

In this sample, this clonotype turned up a few times. This chain joins TRBV9 and TRBJ2-1; 11 nucleotides match TRBD1. V gave up 1 base and J gave up 6 bases; unmatched junction bases: 9. The CDR3 extends over 17 amino acids. Looked up from germline, CDR1 is SGDLS and CDR2 is YYNGEE. CDR3 DNA sequence: TGTGCCAGCAGCGTAAGCCCGTTGGGGACAGGGGGCAATGAGCAGTTCTTC. It codes for CASSVSPLGTGGNEQFF.

In its sample, this clonotype was seen many times. The gene calls are TRBV29-1 and TRBJ2-1; 9 nucleotides align to TRBD1. Unmatched junction bases numbered 8, after V lost 3 bases and J lost 11 bases. Germline-derived CDR1 and CDR2 are SQVTM and ANQGSEA. This CDR3 spans 13 amino acids. This CDR3 reads CSVDKDRGIKQFF. The CDR3 DNA is TGCAGCGTTGATAAGGACAGGGGTATCAAGCAGTTCTTC.

This rearrangement joins TRBV6-2 or TRBV6-3 to TRBJ2-2, with D tentatively TRBD1 or TRBD2 (5 bases each). Germline V gene sequence: CDR1 MNHEY, CDR2 SVGEGT. V lost 6 bases to trimming and J lost 5 bases, with 16 bases between them. The CDR3 length is 15 residues. The CDR3 DNA sequence: TGTGCCAGCAGATCAATTGCGTGGGGGACCGGGGAGCTGTTTTTT. It encodes CASRSIAWGTGELFF.

The sample holds a few counts of this clonotype. The chain recombines TRBV7-8 with TRBJ2-1; 10 bases are shared with TRBD2. The CDR3 has 15 residues. The V and J ends lost 6 bases and 9 bases, in that order; junction bases with no gene match: 11. The germline CDR1 and CDR2 sequences are SGHVS and FQNEAQ. CDR3 amino acids: CASRSSSGRGSEQFF. CDR3 coding DNA: TGTGCCAGCAGGTCTTCGAGCGGGAGGGGGAGTGAGCAGTTCTTC.

The rearrangement links TRBV29-1 to TRBJ2-7; tentative D call: TRBD2 (6 bases). Germline V gene sequence: CDR1 SQVTM, CDR2 ANQGSEA. The length of the CDR3 is 13 residues. V lost 3 bases to trimming and J lost 5 bases, with 14 bases between them. The CDR3 reads CSVDRGSGHEQYF. CDR3 in DNA: TGCAGCGTTGATCGGGGGAGTGGCCACGAGCAGTACTTC.

The chain employs TRBV7-2 and TRBJ2-1; D gene ambiguous. CDR3 size: 15 residues. The germline V gene encodes CDR1 SGHTA and CDR2 FQGNSA. Deletions cut 2 bases from V and 6 bases from J, with 14 bases between. The CDR3 here is CASSLLRHGSNEQFF. The DNA for the CDR3 is TGTGCCAGCAGCTTATTGAGACACGGATCCAATGAGCAGTTCTTC.

This rearrangement joins TRBV10-3 to TRBJ2-1, with D tentatively TRBD1 (6 bases). V lost 2 bases and J lost 4, with 6 bases in between. Per the germline V gene, CDR1 is ENHRY and CDR2 is SYGVKD. The CDR3 runs to 13 residues. The CDR3 sequence is CAISERGYNEQFF. CDR3 sequence (DNA): TGTGCCATCAGTGAGAGGGGGTACAATGAGCAGTTCTTC.